The T cell receptor beta chain described here comes from a study of blood T cells in healthy people across ages. It was with a sample-barcoded 5' primer and a J-beta primer mix that a second PCR of roughly 7 to 11 cycles was run. TCRdb re-called the 5' RACE reads with MiXCR, one entry per CDR3 protein. The table includes roughly 2 million distinct CDR3 sequences, 40% to 55% detected once. Germline-derived CDR1 and CDR2 are MNHNS and SASEGT. The CDR3 is made up of 13 amino acids. Trimming took 3 bases from V and 4 from J, leaving 8 bases between them. Investigators took about 9.1 milliliters of peripheral blood from every donor.

Input material: blood. The receptor was derived from a woman aged 40 to 50 in good health. V and J are TRBV6-1 and TRBJ2-3, with D unresolved. The DNA of the CDR3 is TGTGCCAGCAGTGAGCTAGTTCCAGATACGCAGTATTTT. It yields the protein CASSELVPDTQYF.